Each of the 24 T cell receptor beta chains below was sequenced from the same sample in a study of cytomegalovirus exposure and HLA in healthy donors (dated by TCRdb to between 2016 and 2019). Preparation of the library involved the immunoSEQ multiplex PCR assay. The multiplex PCR relied on a mix of 60 forward primers for TCR Vbeta segments and 13 reverse primers for TCR Jbeta segments. TCRdb obtained this table from immuneACCESS and retained in-frame rearrangements with V and J assigned. These tables miss some clones; where compared with another copy, unresolved V genes account for less than half of the shortfall, and the remainder is unexplained. Here the sample has around 260,000 clones; 80% occur a single time. Jointly, the top ten make up approximately 0.3% of the sample. The sequencing input was PBMCs. The receptors were gathered from a girl aged 2 to 10 in good health and CMV-seronegative.

This sequence joins TRBV6-1 and TRBJ1-1, with D maybe TRBD1 (5 bases). CDR1 is MNHNS and CDR2 is SASEGT in the germline V gene. The CDR3 is 14 residues long. V lost 3 bases and J 7 bases, leaving 15 bases between the germline ends. The chain's CDR3 is CASSDGGGGFEAFF. The CDR3, as DNA: TGTGCCAGCAGTGATGGGGGAGGAGGCTTTGAAGCTTTCTTT.

This clone showed up just a few times. V is TRBV15 and J is TRBJ1-6, with unresolved D. Germline CDR1 is LNHNV and CDR2 is YYDKDF (reference sequence). CDR3 size: 13 residues. Deletions cut 8 bases from V and 10 bases from J, with 15 bases between. The CDR3 nucleotides read TGTGCCACCCGTTCGGGGTTTGACTCACCCCTCCACTTT. This sequence encodes CATRSGFDSPLHF.

The chain is built from TRBV11-2 and TRBJ1-4; the D gene is possibly TRBD1 (6 bases). Trimming cost V 1 base and J 7 bases, with 16 bases left between them. Germline V lookup: CDR1 SGHAT, CDR2 FQNNGV. This CDR3 is 16 amino acids long. The CDR3 DNA is TGTGCCAGCAGCTTAGGCAACAGGGTTGGGAGTGAAAAACTGTTTTTT. This codes for CASSLGNRVGSEKLFF.

The genes are TRBV5-4 and TRBJ1-5; D gene ambiguous. With 0 bases removed from V and 7 bases from J, the gap between germline ends came to 8 bases. Per the germline V gene, CDR1 is SGHNT and CDR2 is YYREEE (reference sequence). This CDR3 has 13 residues. CDR3 residues: CASSLDGNQPQHF. In nucleotides, the CDR3 is TGTGCCAGCAGCTTGGACGGGAACCAGCCCCAGCATTTT.

This rearrangement joins TRBV27 to TRBJ2-4; 15 positions match TRBD2. Trimming at V came to 5 bases and at J to 1 base, leaving 12 bases not matched to a gene. The germline gives CDR1 MNHEY, CDR2 SMNVEV (reference sequence). The CDR3 has 20 amino acids. The DNA of the CDR3 is TGTGCCAGCAGTCGGACTAGCGGGGGGGCGGGTCGTCAGGCCAAAAACATTCAGTACTTC. Translating gives CASSRTSGGAGRQAKNIQYF.

V is TRBV28 and J is TRBJ1-1; no definite D call. V lost 6 bases and J 11 bases, leaving 16 bases between the germline ends. Germline V gene lookup returns CDR1 MDHEN and CDR2 SYDVKM. The CDR3 covers 12 residues. CDR3: CASSPPGKRAFF. The CDR3, as DNA: TGTGCCAGCAGCCCTCCCGGGAAGAGGGCTTTCTTT.

V usage is TRBV1 and J usage is TRBJ2-7; the listed D gene, TRBD2, was not tested against the DNA. TRBV1 is assigned pseudogene status. CDR3 length: 21 amino acids. CDR3 DNA: TGCACCAGCAGCCAAGACCTTCCGGGACTAGCGGGAGTACTGGCCGAGTTCGAGCAGTACTTC. It yields the protein CTSSQDLPGLAGVLAEFEQYF.

V is TRBV6-5 and J is TRBJ1-1; the D gene is possibly TRBD1 (5 bases). Trimming left V 7 bases short and J 1 base short, with 10 bases between. Germline CDR1 is MNHEY and CDR2 is SVGAGI. The CDR3 is 13 residues long. The chain's CDR3 is CASIRQPNTEAFF. In nucleotides, the CDR3 is TGTGCCAGCATTAGACAGCCGAACACTGAAGCTTTCTTT.

The J gene is TRBJ1-4, the V gene TRBV5-4, with 7 nucleotides matching TRBD1. This CDR3 comprises 13 residues. The ends lost 7 bases at V and 4 bases at J; junction bases unmatched: 4. Germline assignment: CDR1 SGHNT and CDR2 YYREEE (reference sequence). The CDR3 nucleotides read TGTGCCAGCGGCGACAGGGTTAATGAAAAACTGTTTTTT. Its translation is CASGDRVNEKLFF.

The chain employs TRBV6-6 and TRBJ1-1; maybe TRBD1 (6 bases). Trimming removed 7 bases from V and 2 bases from J, with 17 bases in between. The CDR3 contains 15 residues. Germline V gene lookup returns CDR1 MNHNY and CDR2 SVGAGI (reference sequence). This CDR3 reads CASTIQGSRNTEAFF. CDR3 DNA sequence: TGTGCCAGCACCATCCAGGGGTCTAGAAACACTGAAGCTTTCTTT.

The J gene is TRBJ2-5, the V gene TRBV21-1; TRBD2 was called by the table and not checked on the DNA. TRBV21-1 is described as a pseudogene. CDR3 length: 18 residues. In DNA, the CDR3 is TGTGCCAGCAGCAAATATAGGAGGAGCGGGAGAGTCGTAGAGACCCAGTACTTC. The encoded protein is CASSKYRRSGRVVETQYF.

This chain connects TRBV27 to TRBJ2-2, with 9 bases that match TRBD1. V was pared by 8 bases and J by 8 bases, with 6 bases of the junction left unmatched. The CDR3 totals 13 residues. Germline CDR1 MNHEY, CDR2 SMNVEV (reference sequence). The CDR3 here is CASRDRVIGELFF. The CDR3 region has the DNA TGTGCCAGCCGGGACAGGGTGATAGGGGAGCTGTTTTTT.

The chain joins TRBV6-5 to TRBJ2-1; TRBD1 might be the D (5 bases). There are 14 residues in the CDR3. CDR1 is MNHEY and CDR2 is SVGAGI in the germline V gene. Trimming cost V 5 bases and J 2 bases, with 10 bases left between them. The CDR3, as DNA: TGTGCCAGCAGTAGGGGCCGGACCTACAATGAGCAGTTCTTC. It is translated as CASSRGRTYNEQFF.

This sequence joins TRBV7-9 and TRBJ1-4; no clear D. The germline CDR1 and CDR2 sequences are SEHNR and FQNEAQ (reference sequence). This CDR3 contains 15 residues. The V gene lost 4 bases and the J gene lost 8 bases, with 17 bases spanning the gap. CDR3 protein: CASSSSGTPGEKLFF. In DNA, the CDR3 is TGTGCCAGCAGCTCCTCAGGAACCCCGGGAGAAAAACTGTTTTTT.

The sample holds one count of this clone. The V call is TRBV29-1, the J call TRBJ2-3; 7 bases agree with TRBD1. CDR3 length: 17 amino acids. With V trimmed by 4 bases and J by 2 bases, 15 bases remained unmatched. Germline V lookup: CDR1 SQVTM, CDR2 ANQGSEA. This CDR3 is CSVVRLLRTGFTDTQYF. CDR3 in DNA: TGCAGCGTTGTGCGGCTTTTGAGGACAGGCTTCACAGATACGCAGTATTTT.

The chain uses TRBV7-8 and TRBJ2-3; perhaps TRBD2 as D (6 bases). Trimming cost V 2 bases and J 1 base, with 7 bases left between them. There are 14 residues in the CDR3. Germline V gene data show CDR1 as SGHVS and CDR2 as FQNEAQ. The CDR3 spells CASSLPGGTDTQYF. The CDR3 coding sequence is TGTGCCAGCAGCTTACCGGGGGGCACAGATACGCAGTATTTT. Full variable domain (rest looked up from reference TRBV7-8 and TRBJ2-3): GAGVSQSPRYKVAKRGQDVALRCDPISGHVSLFWYQQALGQGPEFLTYFQNEAQLDKSGLPSDRFFAERPEGSVSTLKIQRTQQEDSAVYLCASSLPGGTDTQYFGPGTRLTVL.

The chain has TRBV23-1 and TRBJ1-3; tentatively, D is TRBD1 (6 bases). TRBV23-1 is sorted into the ORF group, with uncertain function. CDR3 size: 15 residues. V dropped 7 bases and J dropped 0 bases, with 13 bases sitting between them. CDR3 sequence reads: CASTYRALSGNTIYF. The CDR3 nucleotides read TGCGCCAGCACCTACAGGGCCCTCTCTGGAAACACCATATATTTT.

The rearrangement links TRBV27 to TRBJ1-3, with TRBD1 matching 9 bases. The CDR3 runs 16 residues. The V and J ends lost 6 bases and 0 bases, in that order; junction bases with no gene match: 6. Germline CDR1 is MNHEY and CDR2 is SMNVEV (reference sequence). The CDR3 loop reads CASRKDRGISGNTIYF. CDR3 in DNA: TGTGCCAGCAGGAAGGACAGGGGAATCTCTGGAAACACCATATATTTT.

CDR3 in DNA: TGTGCCAGCTTGGGACAGAGCTACACTGAAGCTTTCTTT. It encodes CASLGQSYTEAFF. The chain links TRBV28 to TRBJ1-1; 7 nucleotides match TRBD1. V dropped 8 bases and J dropped 3; count of bases not matched to a gene: 6. Germline V lookup: CDR1 MDHEN, CDR2 SYDVKM. The CDR3 loop spans 13 amino acids.

The chain couples TRBV6-5 to TRBJ2-3; 8 nucleotides match TRBD2. CDR1 is MNHEY, CDR2 SVGAGI, per germline. J lost 11 bases, V lost 5 bases, and 15 bases had no gene match. The CDR3 is made up of 15 amino acids. The DNA for the CDR3 is TGTGCCAGCAGTCCCCGGGAGGGTCCCGGACATTGGCAGTATTTT. This codes for CASSPREGPGHWQYF.

The chain joins TRBV10-3 to TRBJ2-3, with D tentatively TRBD2 (6 bases). CDR1 is ENHRY, CDR2 SYGVKD, per germline. This CDR3 has 16 residues. Trimming removed 5 bases from V and 3 bases from J, with 18 bases in between. CDR3 protein: CAISPAGRAVTDTQYF. The CDR3 DNA is TGTGCCATCAGTCCGGCGGGGCGGGCAGTGACAGATACGCAGTATTTT.

Of note for this clone: Other DNA sequences within the sample encode an identical CDR3. The rearrangement joins TRBV9 to TRBJ1-1; D not certain. The CDR3 runs to 12 residues. Trimming stripped 0 bases from V and 3 bases from J, with 3 bases between. Germline CDR1 SGDLS, CDR2 YYNGEE. CDR3 residues: CASSVGDTEAFF. The CDR3 coding sequence is TGTGCCAGCAGCGTAGGCGACACTGAAGCTTTCTTT.

This chain links TRBV29-1 with TRBJ2-1, with 9 bases lining up with TRBD2. The CDR3 is 16 residues long. The germline V gene encodes CDR1 SQVTM and CDR2 ANQGSEA. V shed 1 base, J shed 6 bases, and the junction held 10 bases outside the gene matches. For the CDR3, the DNA is TGCAGCGTTGAAGGCGGGGGGGCCGGTAGAAGCAATGAGCAGTTCTTC. It yields the protein CSVEGGGAGRSNEQFF.

The chain has TRBV4-1 and TRBJ2-3; D is perhaps TRBD1 (5 bases). Germline V CDR1 and CDR2: MGHRA, YSYEKL. The CDR3 covers 14 residues. Trimming left V 5 bases short and J 2 bases short, with 11 bases between. Written as DNA, the CDR3 is TGCGCCAGCAGCTTCGTACAGGACACAGATACGCAGTATTTT. It specifies CASSFVQDTDTQYF.